These 15 T cell receptor beta chains came from one sample sequenced in a study of T cells after yellow fever vaccination. Using its own MiXCR run on the 5' RACE reads, TCRdb lists one record per CDR3 protein. The sample lists nearly 550,000 distinct CDR3 sequences, 15% to 20% occurring once. The specimen comprised PBMCs, sampled 15 days after the yellow fever booster vaccination. Source of these receptors: a man younger than 40 who received the YFV17D yellow fever vaccine.

This clonotype appeared a few times. The gene calls are TRBV20-1 and TRBJ2-7, with 8 bases that match TRBD1. Per germline, CDR1 DFQATT and CDR2 SNEGSKA (reference sequence). CDR3 length: 14 residues. Unmatched junction bases numbered 8, after V lost 3 bases and J lost 4 bases. CDR3 sequence: CSARRPGGSYEQYF. The CDR3 bases are TGCAGTGCTAGGCGCCCAGGGGGCTCGTACGAGCAGTACTTC.

The V gene is TRBV20-1, the J gene TRBJ1-1, with TRBD1 identical over 11 bases. Trimming removed 3 bases from V and 5 bases from J; junction bases left unmatched: 5. This CDR3 spans 14 amino acids. CDR1 and CDR2 (germline): DFQATT, SNEGSKA (reference sequence). As DNA, the CDR3 is TGCAGTGCTAGTCCCGGGACAGGGGGAACTGAAGCTTTCTTT. Amino acid sequence: CSASPGTGGTEAFF.

This clonotype was seen a few times. The chain has TRBV20-1 and TRBJ2-3; D gene unclear. There are 13 residues in the CDR3. The V gene's germline CDR1 is DFQATT and CDR2 SNEGSKA (reference sequence). Trimming cost V 0 bases and J 6 bases, with 10 bases left between them. CDR3 DNA sequence: TGCAGTGCTAGAGATCTGAGCCTGGATACGCAGTATTTT. This codes for CSARDLSLDTQYF.

This chain uses TRBV29-1 with TRBJ2-7; 9 nucleotides match TRBD1. Germline V gene sequence: CDR1 SQVTM, CDR2 ANQGSEA. Trimming at V came to 7 bases and at J to 5 bases, leaving 9 bases not matched to a gene. The CDR3 contains 13 residues. The CDR3 nucleotides are TGCAGCGGGGCTTGGACAGGGGCTAACGAGCAGTACTTC. It is translated as CSGAWTGANEQYF.

The chain is built from TRBV28 and TRBJ2-1, with a tentative D call TRBD2 (5 bases). Trimming cost V 10 bases and J 8 bases, with 18 bases left between them. Per the germline V gene, CDR1 is MDHEN and CDR2 is SYDVKM. The CDR3 runs to 13 residues. As DNA, the CDR3 is TGTGCCACGAAAGGGAGCAGGAGGTATGAGCAGTTCTTC. This translates into CATKGSRRYEQFF.

The chain joins TRBV9 to TRBJ2-2; 8 bases align to TRBD1. This CDR3 contains 16 residues. Germline V gene sequence: CDR1 SGDLS, CDR2 YYNGEE. V trimming: 4 bases; J trimming: 0 bases; junction bases outside the gene matches: 5. The CDR3: CASSHGQGTNTGELFF. The CDR3 DNA follows: TGTGCCAGCAGCCACGGACAGGGCACGAACACCGGGGAGCTGTTTTTT.

The J gene is TRBJ2-3, the V gene TRBV5-1, with 7 bases aligning to TRBD2. The ends lost 0 bases at V and 3 bases at J; junction bases unmatched: 7. The CDR3 is 16 residues long. From germline, CDR1 is SGHRS and CDR2 YFSETQ. CDR3 in DNA: TGCGCCAGCAGCTTGGCCGGCGGGAGCGGGACAGATACGCAGTATTTT. It yields the protein CASSLAGGSGTDTQYF.

A few counts support this clonotype. The V gene is TRBV20-1, the J gene TRBJ2-1; the D gene is possibly TRBD2 (5 bases). Germline V gene data show CDR1 as DFQATT and CDR2 as SNEGSKA (reference sequence). CDR3 size: 12 residues. CDR3: CSGGAVNNEQFF. The CDR3, as DNA: TGCAGCGGAGGTGCGGTAAACAATGAGCAGTTCTTC.

This clonotype was picked up a small number of times. V and J are TRBV24-1 and TRBJ2-1; perhaps D is TRBD1 or TRBD2 (5 bases each). Germline V gene data show CDR1 as KGHDR and CDR2 as SFDVKD. CDR3 length: 12 residues. The V gene lost 9 bases and the J gene lost 6 bases, with 11 bases spanning the gap. CDR3 in amino acids: CATRNGGNEQFF. CDR3 DNA: TGTGCCACCCGCAATGGGGGCAATGAGCAGTTCTTC.

This clonotype appeared many times. This rearrangement joins TRBV5-1 to TRBJ2-7, with D tentatively TRBD1 or TRBD2 (5 bases each). Germline assignment: CDR1 SGHRS and CDR2 YFSETQ. The CDR3 has 16 residues. The V gene lost 0 bases and the J gene lost 7 bases, with 20 bases spanning the gap. The CDR3 spells CASSLAARDPPDEQYF. The CDR3 nucleotides are TGCGCCAGCAGCTTGGCCGCACGGGACCCCCCAGATGAGCAGTACTTC.

The chain carries TRBV20-1 and TRBJ2-3; 11 nucleotides align to TRBD2. The junction had 5 bases not matched to a gene; V was cut back by 3 bases and J by 0 bases. Per the germline V gene, CDR1 is DFQATT and CDR2 is SNEGSKA (reference sequence). The CDR3 consists of 16 residues. This CDR3 reads CSARVAGGPSTDTQYF. Written as DNA, the CDR3 is TGCAGTGCTAGGGTAGCGGGAGGGCCAAGCACAGATACGCAGTATTTT.

This chain uses TRBV7-2 with TRBJ1-5; TRBD1 agrees at 7 bases. With 3 bases clipped from V and 5 bases from J, the junction kept 7 bases outside the gene matches. Germline V CDR1 and CDR2: SGHTA, FQGNSA. There are 15 residues in the CDR3. CDR3 coding DNA: TGTGCCAGCAGCTTTTCTGTCGACAGGGATCAGCCCCAGCATTTT. Translating it yields CASSFSVDRDQPQHF. Supplemented by reference TRBV7-2 and TRBJ1-5, the full variable domain reads GAGVSQSPSNKVTEKGKDVELRCDPISGHTALYWYRQSLGQGLEFLIYFQGNSAPDKSGLPSDRFSAERTGGSVSTLTIQRTQQEDSAVYLCASSFSVDRDQPQHFGDGTRLSIL.

J is TRBJ1-5 and V is TRBV7-2; tentative D call: TRBD1 (5 bases). Germline V gives CDR1 SGHTA, CDR2 FQGNSA. The V end was cut by 4 bases, the J end by 2 bases, with 9 bases between. The CDR3 runs to 14 residues. CDR3 sequence reads: CASSSSRGNQPQHF. In DNA form, the CDR3 reads TGTGCCAGCAGCTCATCCAGGGGCAATCAGCCCCAGCATTTT. Full variable domain (missing parts from reference TRBV7-2 and TRBJ1-5): GAGVSQSPSNKVTEKGKDVELRCDPISGHTALYWYRQSLGQGLEFLIYFQGNSAPDKSGLPSDRFSAERTGGSVSTLTIQRTQQEDSAVYLCASSSSRGNQPQHFGDGTRLSIL.

The chain carries TRBV3-1 and TRBJ1-4; 8 nucleotides align to TRBD1. CDR1 and CDR2 (germline): LGHDT, YNNKEL (reference sequence). V was pared by 5 bases and J by 3 bases, with 5 bases of the junction left unmatched. The CDR3 sequence is 15 residues long. The CDR3, as DNA: TGTGCCAGCAGCGACAGGGGTCTTGCTAATGAAAAACTGTTTTTT. Its translation is CASSDRGLANEKLFF.

This clonotype was observed a handful of times. The chain recombines TRBV24-1 with TRBJ2-1; D may be TRBD1 (6 bases). V was trimmed by 1 base and J by 0 bases, leaving 9 bases between them. Looked up from germline, CDR1 is KGHDR and CDR2 is SFDVKD. The CDR3 is 16 amino acids. For the CDR3, the DNA is TGTGCCACCAGTGATTTTACAGGGATCTCCTACAATGAGCAGTTCTTC. As protein: CATSDFTGISYNEQFF.